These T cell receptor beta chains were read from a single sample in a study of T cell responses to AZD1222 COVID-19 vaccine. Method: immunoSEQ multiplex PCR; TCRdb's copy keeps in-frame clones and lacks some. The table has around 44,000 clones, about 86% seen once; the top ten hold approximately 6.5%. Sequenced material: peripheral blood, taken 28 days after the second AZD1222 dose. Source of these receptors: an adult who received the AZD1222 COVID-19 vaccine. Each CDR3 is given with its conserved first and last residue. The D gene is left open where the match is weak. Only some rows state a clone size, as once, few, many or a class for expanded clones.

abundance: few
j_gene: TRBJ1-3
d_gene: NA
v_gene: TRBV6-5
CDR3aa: CASSPQGYTGNTIYF
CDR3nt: TGTGCCAGCAGCCCACAGGGTTATACTGGAAACACCATATATTTT

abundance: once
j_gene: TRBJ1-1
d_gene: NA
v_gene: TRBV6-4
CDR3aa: CASSDQPNTEAFF
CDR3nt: TGTGCCAGCAGTGACCAGCCGAACACTGAAGCTTTCTTT

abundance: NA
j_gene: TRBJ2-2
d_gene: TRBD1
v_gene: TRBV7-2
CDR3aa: CASSSRTGWSTGELFF
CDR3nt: TGTGCCAGCAGCTCACGGACAGGGTGGAGCACCGGGGAGCTGTTTTTT

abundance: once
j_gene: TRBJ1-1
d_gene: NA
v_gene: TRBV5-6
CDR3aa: CASSQLQGGQDDTEAFF
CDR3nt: TGTGCCAGCAGCCAACTACAAGGGGGGCAGGACGACACTGAAGCTTTCTTT

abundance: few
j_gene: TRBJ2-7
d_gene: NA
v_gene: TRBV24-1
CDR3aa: CATDLLFHDEQYF
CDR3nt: TGTGCCACTGACCTACTGTTTCATGACGAGCAGTACTTC

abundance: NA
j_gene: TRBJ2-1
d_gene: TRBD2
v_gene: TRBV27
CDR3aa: CASSRSLAGAGEQFF
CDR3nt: TGTGCCAGCAGTAGGTCCCTAGCGGGAGCAGGGGAGCAGTTCTTC

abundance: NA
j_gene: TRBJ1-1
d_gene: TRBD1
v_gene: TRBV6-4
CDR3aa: CASRTGGTEAFF
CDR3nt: TGTGCCAGCAGGACAGGGGGGACTGAAGCTTTCTTT

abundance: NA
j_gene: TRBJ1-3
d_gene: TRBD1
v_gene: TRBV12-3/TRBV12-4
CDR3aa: CASSRRGPTIYF
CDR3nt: TGTGCCAGCAGTAGGAGGGGGCCCACCATATATTTT

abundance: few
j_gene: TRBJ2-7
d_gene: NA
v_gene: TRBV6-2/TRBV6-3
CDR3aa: CASSTGYEQYF
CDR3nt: TGTGCCAGCAGTACGGGATACGAGCAGTACTTC

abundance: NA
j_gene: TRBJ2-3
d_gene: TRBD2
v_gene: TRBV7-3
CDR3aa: CASSSTGLSTDTQYF
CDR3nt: TGTGCCAGCAGCTCGACGGGACTATCCACAGATACGCAGTATTTT

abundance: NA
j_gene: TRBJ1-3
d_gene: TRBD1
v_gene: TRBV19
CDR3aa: CASLQGSGNTIYF
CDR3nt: TGTGCCAGCTTACAGGGGTCCGGAAACACCATATATTTT

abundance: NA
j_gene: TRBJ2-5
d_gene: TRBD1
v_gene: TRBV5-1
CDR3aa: CANRSRDSMAGTQYF
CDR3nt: TGCGCCAACAGAAGCCGGGACAGCATGGCTGGGACCCAGTACTTC

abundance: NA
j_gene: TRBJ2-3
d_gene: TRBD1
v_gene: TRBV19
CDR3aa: CASSPVLGQGDGTDTQYF
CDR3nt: TGTGCCAGTAGTCCGGTGTTGGGACAGGGGGATGGGACAGATACGCAGTATTTT

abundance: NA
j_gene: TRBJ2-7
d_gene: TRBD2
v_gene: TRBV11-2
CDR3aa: CASSLDGLAGAREQYF
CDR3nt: TGTGCCAGCAGCTTAGACGGACTAGCGGGAGCGAGGGAGCAGTACTTC

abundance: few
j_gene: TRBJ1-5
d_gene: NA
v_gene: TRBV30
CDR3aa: CAWSAYRASSNQPQHF
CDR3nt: TGTGCCTGGAGTGCCTACCGGGCTTCTAGCAATCAGCCCCAGCATTTT

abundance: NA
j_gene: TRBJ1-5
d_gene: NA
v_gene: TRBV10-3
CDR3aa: CAISPQGYGNQPQHF
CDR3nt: TGTGCCATCAGTCCCCAGGGGTATGGCAATCAGCCCCAGCATTTT

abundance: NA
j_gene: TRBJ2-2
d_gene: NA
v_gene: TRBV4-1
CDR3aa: CASSQGGSYGGELFF
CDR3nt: TGCGCCAGCAGCCAAGGAGGGAGTTATGGCGGGGAGCTGTTTTTT

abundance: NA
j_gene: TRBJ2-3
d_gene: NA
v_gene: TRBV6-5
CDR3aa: CASSYGGSPPTDTQYF
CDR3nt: TGTGCCAGCAGTTACGGCGGGTCCCCCCCCACAGATACGCAGTATTTT

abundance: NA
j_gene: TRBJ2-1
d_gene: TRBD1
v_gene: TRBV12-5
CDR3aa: CASGSGQGVGNEQFF
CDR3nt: TGTGCTAGTGGCTCGGGACAGGGGGTAGGTAATGAGCAGTTCTTC

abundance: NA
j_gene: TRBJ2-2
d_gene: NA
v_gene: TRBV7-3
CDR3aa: CASSLIGDTGELFF
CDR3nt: TGTGCCAGCAGCTTAATAGGGGACACCGGGGAGCTGTTTTTT

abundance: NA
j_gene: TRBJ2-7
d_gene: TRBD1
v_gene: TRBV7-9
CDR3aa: CASSPRDSSSYEQYF
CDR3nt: TGTGCCAGCAGTCCCCGGGACAGTAGCTCCTACGAGCAGTACTTC

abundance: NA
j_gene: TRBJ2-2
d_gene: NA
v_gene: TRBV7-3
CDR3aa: CASSLMAGVNTGELFF
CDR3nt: TGTGCCAGCAGCTTAATGGCAGGGGTGAACACCGGGGAGCTGTTTTTT

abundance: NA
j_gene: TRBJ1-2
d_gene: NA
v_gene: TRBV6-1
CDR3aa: CASSEARGFLGYTF
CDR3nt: TGTGCCAGCAGTGAAGCGCGGGGGTTTTTGGGCTACACCTTC

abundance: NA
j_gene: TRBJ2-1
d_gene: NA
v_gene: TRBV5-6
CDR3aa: CASSFVLAGEQFF
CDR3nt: TGTGCCAGCAGCTTCGTACTAGCAGGTGAGCAGTTCTTC